The following is a T cell receptor (beta chain) sequence with its context. Germline V gene lookup returns CDR1 GTSNPN and CDR2 SVGIG (reference sequence). Trimming took 2 bases from V and 0 from J, leaving 17 bases between them. The CDR3 covers 18 residues. These data are taken from a study of blood T cell repertoires in COVID-19. Study in general: Samples came from the United States, Italy and Spain, spanning acute and convalescent COVID-19.

Using immunoSEQ multiplex PCR, the repertoire was profiled, and TCRdb retains in-frame clones only, with some absent. The sample shows 310,000 or so clones, around 89% of them seen only once. What was sequenced was PBMCs or T cells enriched from blood (not recorded which). The rearrangement uses TRBV30 and TRBJ2-6, with a possible D match to TRBD1 (6 bases). This clonotype was obtained from a woman aged 18-30 years with acute COVID-19. CDR3 bases: TGTGCCTGGAGTATCAACAGGGTACCCATCTCTGGGGCCAACGTCCTGACTTTC. This translates into CAWSINRVPISGANVLTF.